This TCR beta chain was documented in a study of blood T cell repertoires in COVID-19. Whole-study context: T cells, B-cell-depleted T cells, or PBMCs provided the cDNA or gDNA that served as material.

The sample holds one count of this clone. The CDR3 extends over 13 amino acids. The ends were cut back, 2 bases at V and 0 bases at J, with 7 bases in the middle. Germline V gene data show CDR1 as SQVTM and CDR2 as ANQGSEA. Some clones are missing from TCRdb's copy, which holds only in-frame ones; the method was immunoSEQ multiplex PCR. The data show approximately 220,000 clones, 70% to 85% seen once. The receptor's source is a woman aged 40 to 49 with acute COVID-19. The sequenced sample consisted of PBMCs or T cells enriched from blood (not recorded which). The chain links TRBV29-1 to TRBJ1-1, with D perhaps matching TRBD1 (5 bases). This CDR3 is CSVERQLNTEAFF. In DNA form, the CDR3 reads TGCAGCGTTGAAAGACAGCTGAACACTGAAGCTTTCTTT.